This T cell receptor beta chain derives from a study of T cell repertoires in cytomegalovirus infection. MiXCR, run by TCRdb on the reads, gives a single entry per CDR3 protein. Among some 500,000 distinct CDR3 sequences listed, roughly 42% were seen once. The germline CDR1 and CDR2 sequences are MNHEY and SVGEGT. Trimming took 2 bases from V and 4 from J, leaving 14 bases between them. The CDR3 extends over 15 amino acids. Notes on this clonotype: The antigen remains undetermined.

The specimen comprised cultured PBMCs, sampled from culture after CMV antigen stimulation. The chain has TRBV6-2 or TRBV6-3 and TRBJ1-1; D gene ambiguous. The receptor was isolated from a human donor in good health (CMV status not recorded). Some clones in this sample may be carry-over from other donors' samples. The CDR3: CASSYPKGVSTEAFF. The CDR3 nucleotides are TGTGCCAGCAGTTACCCGAAGGGAGTTAGCACTGAAGCTTTCTTT.